One sample yielded the 18 T cell receptor beta chains listed below, sequenced in a study of cytomegalovirus exposure and HLA in healthy donors. TCRdb's copy holds only in-frame clones and misses some; the assay was immunoSEQ multiplex PCR. This table holds 75,000 to 95,000 clones, 96% found once. The sequenced sample was PBMCs. These receptor sequences come from a man aged 18 to 30 in good health and CMV-seronegative.

The genes are TRBV12-5 and TRBJ1-2; the D is unclear. The V gene lost 3 bases and the J gene lost 3 bases, with 8 bases spanning the gap. Germline values: CDR1 LGHNT, CDR2 FRNRAP. CDR3 length: 13 residues. CDR3 region: CASGFQADYGYTF. In nucleotides, the CDR3 is TGTGCTAGTGGTTTTCAGGCCGACTATGGCTACACCTTC.

This clone is a singleton in its sample. The V gene is TRBV7-9, the J gene TRBJ2-1, with 8 nucleotides matching TRBD1. The CDR3 contains 15 residues. The germline V gene encodes CDR1 SEHNR and CDR2 FQNEAQ (reference sequence). Trimming at V came to 2 bases and at J to 6 bases, leaving 6 bases not matched to a gene. The CDR3 DNA sequence: TGTGCCAGCAGCTTACAGGGGGCGATTCCCAATGAGCAGTTCTTC. Residues: CASSLQGAIPNEQFF.

The chain couples TRBV9 to TRBJ2-7, with a possible D match to TRBD2 (5 bases). With 0 bases removed from V and 0 bases from J, the gap between germline ends came to 7 bases. Germline loops: CDR1 SGDLS, CDR2 YYNGEE. The CDR3 sequence is 14 residues long. This CDR3 is CASSVASGSYEQYF. CDR3 DNA sequence: TGTGCCAGCAGCGTAGCCAGCGGCTCCTACGAGCAGTACTTC.

The chain combines TRBV19 with TRBJ2-7; 8 bases match TRBD1. Germline assignment: CDR1 LNHDA and CDR2 SQIVND (reference sequence). This CDR3 region has 15 residues. With V trimmed by 3 bases and J by 5 bases, 9 bases remained unmatched. CDR3 sequence (DNA): TGTGCCAGTAGTATTGACCAGGGGGCGCGGGACGAGCAGTACGTC. Its translation is CASSIDQGARDEQYV.

The gene calls are TRBV29-1 and TRBJ2-3; weak D call: TRBD1 (6 bases). Germline CDR1 reads SQVTM; CDR2 reads ANQGSEA. Trimming left V 7 bases short and J 4 bases short, with 9 bases between. CDR3 length: 11 amino acids. The CDR3 reads CSGTVPDTQYF. The CDR3 DNA follows: TGCAGCGGGACAGTGCCAGATACGCAGTATTTT.

The chain carries TRBV27 and TRBJ1-5, with D unclear. The V end lost 4 bases, the J end lost 0 bases, and 10 bases lay between the germline ends. Germline CDR1 reads MNHEY; CDR2 reads SMNVEV (reference sequence). The CDR3 extends over 15 amino acids. The CDR3 region has the DNA TGTGCCAGCAGTTACAGAGAGACTAGCAATCAGCCCCAGCATTTT. It codes for CASSYRETSNQPQHF.

The V gene is TRBV2, the J gene TRBJ2-5; maybe TRBD1 (6 bases). Trimming took 5 bases from V and 5 from J, leaving 15 bases between them. Per the germline V gene, CDR1 is SNHLY and CDR2 is FYNNEI. This CDR3 has 14 amino acids. The CDR3: CASSPQGSRETQYF. CDR3 in DNA: TGTGCCAGCAGTCCACAGGGTTCTAGGGAGACCCAGTACTTC.

The V and J genes are TRBV30 and TRBJ2-2, with TRBD1 identical over 8 bases. The length of the CDR3 is 13 residues. Trimming cost V 5 bases and J 7 bases; bases outside gene matches: 6. The germline gives CDR1 GTSNPN, CDR2 SVGIG (reference sequence). The CDR3 here is CAWFQGAVGELFF. The DNA for the CDR3 is TGTGCCTGGTTTCAGGGGGCTGTCGGGGAGCTGTTTTTT.

The chain links TRBV2 to TRBJ1-4; 9 bases are a match to TRBD1. CDR1 is SNHLY, CDR2 FYNNEI, per germline. The CDR3 contains 14 residues. V shed 6 bases, J shed 7 bases, and the junction held 6 bases outside the gene matches. The chain's CDR3 is CASSTGQGIEKLFF. CDR3 nucleotide sequence: TGTGCCAGCAGCACGGGACAGGGTATTGAAAAACTGTTTTTT.

The rearrangement joins TRBV13 to TRBJ1-3, with 7 bases that match TRBD1. CDR1 is PRHDT, CDR2 FYEKMQ, per germline (reference sequence). This CDR3 is 16 amino acids long. J was trimmed by 2 bases and V by 1 base; bases with no gene match: 5. Here the CDR3 reads CASSLDLRGPGNTIYF. In DNA form, the CDR3 reads TGTGCCAGCAGCTTAGATTTAAGGGGGCCTGGAAACACCATATATTTT.

CDR3 in amino acids: CSAGVALYNEQFF. The CDR3 DNA reads TGCAGCGCCGGGGTAGCGCTCTACAATGAGCAGTTCTTC. The rearrangement joins TRBV29-1 to TRBJ2-1; D is possibly TRBD2 (5 bases). V lost 7 bases and J 3 bases, leaving 13 bases between the germline ends. The CDR3 is 13 residues long. Germline CDR1 reads SQVTM; CDR2 reads ANQGSEA.

The J gene is TRBJ2-1, the V gene TRBV5-1; D call uncertain. Trimming removed 3 bases at V and 8 bases at J, with 12 bases between. The length of the CDR3 is 13 residues. Germline CDR1 SGHRS, CDR2 YFSETQ. CDR3 sequence reads: CASSSVNEDEQFF. CDR3 bases: TGCGCCAGCAGCTCTGTCAATGAGGATGAGCAGTTCTTC.

This rearrangement joins TRBV11-2 to TRBJ2-7; D possibly corresponds to TRBD1 (6 bases). The CDR3 extends over 14 amino acids. The ends were cut back, 3 bases at V and 2 bases at J, with 11 bases in the middle. Per the germline V gene, CDR1 is SGHAT and CDR2 is FQNNGV. The CDR3 nucleotides read TGTGCCAGCAGCTTCATAGCAGGGGCCTACGAGCAGTACTTC. Residues: CASSFIAGAYEQYF.

The chain links TRBV5-1 to TRBJ1-5, with a weak D call TRBD1 (6 bases). Germline CDR1 reads SGHRS; CDR2 reads YFSETQ. Trimming pared 4 bases from V and 5 bases from J, leaving 10 bases between. This CDR3 contains 13 residues. The CDR3 here is CASSRTADQPQHF. The CDR3 coding sequence is TGCGCCAGCAGCCGGACAGCAGATCAGCCCCAGCATTTT.

The rearrangement links TRBV27 to TRBJ1-2, with 8 bases aligning to TRBD1. The CDR3 is made up of 13 amino acids. Trimming at V came to 3 bases and at J to 7 bases, leaving 4 bases not matched to a gene. Germline CDR1 MNHEY, CDR2 SMNVEV (reference sequence). In nucleotides, the CDR3 is TGTGCCAGCAGTTTCCGACAGGGGTCTGGCTACACCTTC. Amino acid sequence: CASSFRQGSGYTF.

This chain uses TRBV18 with TRBJ2-7, with 7 bases aligning to TRBD1. The CDR3 sequence is 18 residues long. Trimming cost V 2 bases and J 1 base; bases outside gene matches: 14. Germline V gene sequence: CDR1 KGHSH, CDR2 LQKENI. The CDR3 sequence: CASSPRVSDRAFSYEQYF. For the CDR3, the DNA is TGTGCCAGCTCACCAAGGGTTTCCGACAGGGCCTTTTCCTACGAGCAGTACTTC.

The chain joins TRBV6-5 to TRBJ1-1; 9 nucleotides line up with TRBD1. V shed 1 base, J shed 10 bases, and the junction held 4 bases outside the gene matches. CDR1 and CDR2 (germline): MNHEY, SVGAGI. This CDR3 has 13 amino acids. The CDR3 loop reads CASSYFLQGAAFF. The CDR3 coding sequence is TGTGCCAGCAGTTACTTCTTACAGGGGGCAGCTTTCTTT.

The chain employs TRBV28 and TRBJ2-1; 11 nucleotides align to TRBD2. V was clipped by 3 bases and J by 7 bases; unmatched bases: 11. Per germline, CDR1 MDHEN and CDR2 SYDVKM. This CDR3 region has 17 residues. The CDR3 DNA is TGTGCCAGCAGTTTGATGGGGCTAGCGGGAGGCAGGAATGAGCAGTTCTTC. It specifies CASSLMGLAGGRNEQFF.